Included here is one T cell receptor beta chain sequence, with context. The antigen is undetermined. This specimen comes from a study of blood T cells in healthy people across ages. The study, taken as a whole, reports: Greater diversity and more naive CD4+ cells were seen in long-lived donors than in aged donors.

For every donor, a draw yielded about 9.7 milliliters of peripheral blood. A second 7 to 11 cycle PCR used barcoded and J-beta primers. TCRdb reanalysed the 5' RACE reads using MiXCR and keeps one entry per CDR3 protein. The table lists roughly 730,000 distinct CDR3 sequences, roughly three fifths of them singletons. This clonotype was sampled from a man aged 35 to 55 in good health. Sequenced: blood.

The chain's CDR3 is CASSQDIPRDKDEKLFF. The CDR3 DNA reads TGTGCCAGCAGCCAAGATATCCCTCGGGACAAGGATGAAAAACTGTTTTTT. This rearrangement joins TRBV3-1 to TRBJ1-4; perhaps TRBD1 as D (6 bases). Deletions cut 0 bases from V and 6 bases from J, with 17 bases between. The CDR3 runs 17 residues. CDR1 LGHDT and CDR2 YNNKEL come from the germline V gene (reference sequence). The variable domain in full, with the rest retrieved from reference TRBV3-1 and TRBJ1-4, is DTAVSQTPKYLVTQMGNDKSIKCEQNLGHDTMYWYKQDSKKFLKIMFSYNNKELIINETVPNRFSPKSPDKAHLNLHINSLELGDSAVYFCASSQDIPRDKDEKLFFGSGTQLSVL.